Presented here are 29 T cell receptor beta chains from one specimen sequenced in a study of cytomegalovirus exposure and HLA in healthy donors (dated by TCRdb to the late 2010s). The library was made by the immunoSEQ multiplex PCR assay. For the multiplex PCR, a mixture combining 60 forward primers for TCR Vbeta segments and 13 reverse primers for TCR Jbeta segments was used. Sourced from immuneACCESS, this table was stored by TCRdb with only in-frame sequences that have V and J called. A share of the clones is absent; for the studies checked, an unresolved V gene accounts for under half, and the remainder has no known explanation. The sample data list approximately 76,000 clones, and about 69% of these were observed just once. The ten biggest clones cover 15% to 20% of the sample. Sequenced input: PBMCs. The receptor set was obtained from a woman aged 40-49 years in good health and CMV-seropositive.

Turning to this clone: In the same sample, other DNA sequences code for this CDR3. The V gene is TRBV7-9, the J gene TRBJ1-1, with D possibly TRBD1 on 5 matching bases. V lost 2 bases and J 1 base, leaving 5 bases between the germline ends. CDR1 and CDR2 from the germline V gene are SEHNR and FQNEAQ (reference sequence). The CDR3 is 13 residues long. The DNA for the CDR3 is TGTGCCAGCAGCTTACAGGGGAACACTGAAGCTTTCTTT. Residues: CASSLQGNTEAFF.

The J gene is TRBJ1-2, the V gene TRBV19; D is possibly TRBD1 (5 bases). The ends were cut back, 7 bases at V and 5 bases at J, with 17 bases in the middle. The CDR3 contains 14 residues. Germline CDR1 LNHDA, CDR2 SQIVND (reference sequence). CDR3 residues: CASNNGGALYGYTF. CDR3 sequence (DNA): TGTGCCAGTAATAACGGGGGTGCTCTATATGGCTACACCTTC.

The rearrangement links TRBV2 to TRBJ2-1; 11 bases fit TRBD2. V shed 6 bases, J shed 0 bases, and the junction held 4 bases outside the gene matches. CDR1 is SNHLY, CDR2 FYNNEI, per germline. This CDR3 contains 16 residues. CDR3 sequence reads: CASRAGTSGSYNEQFF. Written as DNA, the CDR3 is TGTGCCAGCAGAGCCGGGACTAGCGGCTCCTACAATGAGCAGTTCTTC.

The CDR3 loop reads CASSGTSRGSYNEQFF. The CDR3, as DNA: TGTGCCAGCAGCGGAACTAGCAGGGGGTCCTACAATGAGCAGTTCTTC. This chain links TRBV5-6 with TRBJ2-1, with D possibly TRBD1 on 7 matching bases. CDR3 length: 16 residues. Trimming took off 4 bases at V and 1 base at J, with 15 bases between the two ends. The germline V gene encodes CDR1 SGHDT and CDR2 YYEEEE.

J is TRBJ2-1 and V is TRBV9; D is unresolved. The CDR3 covers 14 residues. Deletions cut 3 bases from V and 6 bases from J, with 13 bases between. Germline V gene data show CDR1 as SGDLS and CDR2 as YYNGEE. For the CDR3, the DNA is TGTGCCAGCAGCGAAGCCGGAGCCTTCAATGAGCAGTTCTTC. It yields the protein CASSEAGAFNEQFF.

The chain combines TRBV7-2 with TRBJ2-3; D is ambiguous. This CDR3 is built from 14 residues. V lost 3 bases, J lost 1 base, and 8 bases lay in between. The germline gives CDR1 SGHTA, CDR2 FQGNSA. Written as DNA, the CDR3 is TGTGCCAGCAGCTTGGGTGCGGGCACAGATACGCAGTATTTT. This encodes CASSLGAGTDTQYF.

This chain connects TRBV2 to TRBJ1-4, with D hard to call. This CDR3 contains 15 residues. Germline V gene data show CDR1 as SNHLY and CDR2 as FYNNEI. V was clipped by 5 bases and J by 3 bases, with 13 bases between them. CDR3 residues: CASSHSGRSNEKLFF. CDR3 bases: TGTGCCAGCAGTCATTCGGGTCGATCTAATGAAAAACTGTTTTTT.

V is TRBV7-2 and J is TRBJ1-2; 10 nucleotides align to TRBD1. CDR3 length equals 15 residues. The junction had 10 bases not matched to a gene; V was cut back by 5 bases and J by 7 bases. Germline V gene sequence: CDR1 SGHTA, CDR2 FQGNSA. The CDR3 coding sequence is TGTGCCAGCAGCCCAGACAGGGGGCGCCTCGGTGGCTACACCTTC. Its protein is CASSPDRGRLGGYTF. The full variable domain, in which reference TRBV7-2 and TRBJ1-2 provide the parts outside the CDR3, is GAGVSQSPSNKVTEKGKDVELRCDPISGHTALYWYRQSLGQGLEFLIYFQGNSAPDKSGLPSDRFSAERTGGSVSTLTIQRTQQEDSAVYLCASSPDRGRLGGYTFGSGTRLTVV.

V usage is TRBV11-2 and J usage is TRBJ1-2; 9 bases align to TRBD1. V was pared by 6 bases and J by 6 bases, with 8 bases of the junction left unmatched. Looked up from germline, CDR1 is SGHAT and CDR2 is FQNNGV. CDR3 length: 14 residues. DNA for the CDR3: TGTGCCAGCAGGGACAGGGGAAGGGGGAATGGCTACACCTTC. Translating gives CASRDRGRGNGYTF.

This chain uses TRBV5-8 with TRBJ1-2, with TRBD1 as a possible D gene (5 bases). With 4 bases removed from V and 4 bases from J, the gap between germline ends came to 8 bases. The CDR3 runs 12 residues. Germline V lookup: CDR1 SGHTS, CDR2 YDEGEE. The CDR3 loop reads CASSTDSYGYTF. Written as DNA, the CDR3 is TGTGCCAGCAGCACCGACAGCTATGGCTACACCTTC. Full variable domain (outside the CDR3, taken from reference TRBV5-8 and TRBJ1-2): EAGVTQSPTHLIKTRGQQATLRCSPISGHTSVYWYQQALGLGLQFLLWYDEGEERNRGNFPPRFSGRQFPNYSSELNVNALELEDSALYLCASSTDSYGYTFGSGTRLTVV.

The rearrangement links TRBV5-4 to TRBJ2-2; D call uncertain. The CDR3 is made up of 15 amino acids. The germline gives CDR1 SGHNT, CDR2 YYREEE (reference sequence). V was pared by 0 bases and J by 1 base, with 7 bases between. The CDR3, as DNA: TGTGCCAGCAGCTTGGGTGGGCGGAACACCGGGGAGCTGTTTTTT. It encodes CASSLGGRNTGELFF. Combining the CDR3 with reference TRBV5-4 and TRBJ2-2 gives the whole variable domain ETGVTQSPTHLIKTRGQQVTLRCSSQSGHNTVSWYQQALGQGPQFIFQYYREEENGRGNFPPRFSGLQFPNYSSELNVNALELDDSALYLCASSLGGRNTGELFFGEGSRLTVL.

There are a few counts of this clone. This rearrangement joins TRBV12-5 to TRBJ1-2, with D unclear. V was clipped by 1 base and J by 6 bases, with 9 bases between them. Germline CDR1 and CDR2: LGHNT and FRNRAP. CDR3 length equals 13 residues. The CDR3 region is CASGLGRQDGYTF. Here the CDR3 DNA reads TGTGCTAGTGGTTTGGGTCGACAAGATGGCTACACCTTC.

The gene calls are TRBV7-2 and TRBJ2-5; a possible D gene is TRBD1 (6 bases). This CDR3 region has 14 residues. Germline CDR1 SGHTA, CDR2 FQGNSA. V lost 6 bases, J lost 0 bases, and 11 bases lay in between. The CDR3 region is CASRIRGNQETQYF. The CDR3 bases are TGTGCCAGCAGGATCAGGGGCAACCAAGAGACCCAGTACTTC.

The CDR3 DNA is TGTGCCAGCTACTTAATCCCAGATACGCAGTATTTT. Its protein is CASYLIPDTQYF. The chain carries TRBV6-5 and TRBJ2-3; D is ambiguous. This CDR3 spans 12 amino acids. In germline, CDR1 is MNHEY, CDR2 SVGAGI. The germline V and J ends were trimmed by 8 bases and 4 bases, with 10 bases remaining between them.

This clone appeared a single time. Written as DNA, the CDR3 is TGTGCCACCAGCAGAGGGGGATCAGGGGACTATGGCTACACCTTC. Translating it yields CATSRGGSGDYGYTF. This rearrangement joins TRBV15 to TRBJ1-2, with D possibly matching TRBD1 (6 bases). V dropped 1 base and J dropped 3 bases, with 12 bases sitting between them. The CDR3 consists of 15 residues. In germline, CDR1 is LNHNV, CDR2 YYDKDF (reference sequence).

The chain couples TRBV7-3 to TRBJ2-1; 7 bases agree with TRBD1. CDR1 and CDR2 (germline): SGHTA, FQGTGA. J gave up 5 bases and V 5 bases, and 9 bases lay outside the gene matches. The CDR3 is made up of 15 amino acids. The CDR3 coding sequence is TGTGCCAGCAGCCCCTCGGGACAGATTAACAATGAGCAGTTCTTC. As protein: CASSPSGQINNEQFF.

Worth noting for this clone: A far larger clone is one nucleotide away, so this likely arose from a read error. This chain connects TRBV9 to TRBJ1-1; 11 bases are a match to TRBD1. Germline CDR1 SGDLS, CDR2 YYNGEE. This CDR3 has 18 residues. The CDR3 spells CAISRIGQGAIMNTEAFF. CDR3 DNA sequence: TGTGCCATCAGCCGTATAGGACAGGGGGCCATAATGAACACTGAAGCTTTCTTT.

This clone was seen once. The J gene is TRBJ1-2, the V gene TRBV7-9; no clear D. V gave up 11 bases and J gave up 4 bases, with 14 bases separating them. The CDR3 is made up of 12 amino acids. Germline V CDR1 and CDR2: SEHNR, FQNEAQ (reference sequence). The CDR3 DNA follows: TGTGCCTTAGAGGGAAGAGGCTATGGCTACACCTTC. Protein product: CALEGRGYGYTF.

The chain uses TRBV29-1 and TRBJ2-7; no definite D call. CDR3 length: 14 amino acids. Germline values: CDR1 SQVTM, CDR2 ANQGSEA. The V end lost 3 bases, the J end lost 2 bases, and 14 bases lay between the germline ends. The CDR3 region is CSVESTDETYEQYF. The CDR3 DNA sequence: TGCAGCGTTGAGAGTACAGATGAGACCTACGAGCAGTACTTC.

This sequence joins TRBV7-7 and TRBJ2-5; 7 nucleotides agree with TRBD1. The CDR3 loop spans 15 amino acids. Germline V gene lookup returns CDR1 SSHAT and CDR2 FNYEAQ (reference sequence). Trimming at V came to 5 bases and at J to 5 bases, leaving 11 bases not matched to a gene. DNA of the CDR3: TGTGCCAGCAGCCCCAGACAGGGCCTCCTTGAGACCCAGTACTTC. Protein sequence: CASSPRQGLLETQYF.

V usage is TRBV29-1 and J usage is TRBJ2-7, with 8 bases identical to TRBD2. V shed 6 bases, J shed 3 bases, and the junction held 7 bases outside the gene matches. The CDR3 consists of 13 residues. The germline V gene encodes CDR1 SQVTM and CDR2 ANQGSEA. The CDR3 coding sequence is TGCAGCGTCGGGGGGGTTCGAAGCTACGAGCAGTACTTC. Its translation is CSVGGVRSYEQYF.

The V gene is TRBV6-1, the J gene TRBJ2-7, with 7 bases that match TRBD1. The V gene's germline CDR1 is MNHNS and CDR2 SASEGT. This CDR3 is built from 16 residues. V lost 1 base to trimming and J lost 2 bases; unmatched junction nucleotides: 8. CDR3 sequence (DNA): TGTGCCAGCAGTGAAGAGTTAGGGGGCTTAACCTACGAGCAGTACTTC. It encodes CASSEELGGLTYEQYF.

In nucleotides, the CDR3 is TGTGCCAGCAGGATCGGACAGGGGAGGCTCATACAGCCCCAGCATTTT. Amino acids: CASRIGQGRLIQPQHF. The chain recombines TRBV28 with TRBJ1-5, with 9 bases lining up with TRBD1. The length of the CDR3 is 16 residues. Germline V lookup: CDR1 MDHEN, CDR2 SYDVKM. Unmatched junction bases numbered 13, after V lost 6 bases and J lost 7 bases.

This clone was recorded a few times. The chain's CDR3 is CASSVRGITEAFF. As DNA, the CDR3 is TGTGCCAGCAGTGTAAGGGGCATCACTGAAGCTTTCTTT. V is TRBV5-6 and J is TRBJ1-1, with a possible D match to TRBD1 (5 bases). Trimming removed 5 bases from V and 4 bases from J, with 12 bases in between. The germline gives CDR1 SGHDT, CDR2 YYEEEE. This CDR3 is built from 13 residues.

This chain links TRBV28 with TRBJ1-5; tentatively, D is TRBD1 (5 bases). This CDR3 spans 13 amino acids. Per the germline V gene, CDR1 is MDHEN and CDR2 is SYDVKM. V dropped 7 bases and J dropped 6 bases, with 13 bases sitting between them. CDR3: CASTGGVGQPQHF. CDR3 nucleotides: TGTGCCAGCACCGGGGGGGTCGGTCAGCCCCAGCATTTT.

The V and J genes are TRBV6-5 and TRBJ2-5, with 11 bases matching TRBD1. The CDR3 length is 14 residues. Germline CDR1 is MNHEY and CDR2 is SVGAGI. V lost 6 bases, J lost 5 bases, and 5 bases stayed unmatched. DNA of the CDR3: TGTGCCAGCAGCCGGGACAGGGGGATCGAGACCCAGTACTTC. As protein: CASSRDRGIETQYF.

J is TRBJ1-4 and V is TRBV27; 12 bases match TRBD1. Unmatched junction bases numbered 2, after V lost 0 bases and J lost 3 bases. The V gene's germline CDR1 is MNHEY and CDR2 SMNVEV (reference sequence). This CDR3 contains 17 residues. CDR3 protein: CASSLSGTGGPNEKLFF. The CDR3 nucleotides are TGTGCCAGCAGTTTATCTGGGACAGGGGGCCCTAATGAAAAACTGTTTTTT.

CDR3 in DNA: TGTGCCTGGAGCGGGACAAACTACGAGCAGTACTTC. Translating gives CAWSGTNYEQYF. This chain connects TRBV30 to TRBJ2-7, with D possibly TRBD1 on 6 matching bases. Germline V CDR1 and CDR2: GTSNPN, SVGIG (reference sequence). V lost 3 bases and J lost 3, with 9 bases in between. The CDR3 totals 12 residues.

V is TRBV7-9 and J is TRBJ2-7; 10 bases align to TRBD1. V dropped 5 bases and J dropped 6; count of bases not matched to a gene: 7. The CDR3 contains 14 residues. The germline V gene has CDR1 SEHNR and CDR2 FQNEAQ (reference sequence). As DNA, the CDR3 is TGTGCCAGCAGCCACGACAGGGGGCTGTCCGAGCAGTACTTC. Translation gives CASSHDRGLSEQYF.